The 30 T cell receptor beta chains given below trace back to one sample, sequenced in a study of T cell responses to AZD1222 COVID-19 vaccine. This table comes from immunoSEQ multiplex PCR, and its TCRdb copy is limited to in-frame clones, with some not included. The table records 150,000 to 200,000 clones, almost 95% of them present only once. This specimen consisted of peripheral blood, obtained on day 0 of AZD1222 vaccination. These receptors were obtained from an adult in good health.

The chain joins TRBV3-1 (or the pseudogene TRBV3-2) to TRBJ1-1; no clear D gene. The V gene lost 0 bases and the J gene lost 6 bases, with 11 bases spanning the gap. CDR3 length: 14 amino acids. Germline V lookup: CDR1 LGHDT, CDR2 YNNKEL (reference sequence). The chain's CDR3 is CASSQDFAASEAFF. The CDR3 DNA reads TGTGCCAGCAGCCAAGATTTTGCGGCATCTGAAGCTTTCTTT.

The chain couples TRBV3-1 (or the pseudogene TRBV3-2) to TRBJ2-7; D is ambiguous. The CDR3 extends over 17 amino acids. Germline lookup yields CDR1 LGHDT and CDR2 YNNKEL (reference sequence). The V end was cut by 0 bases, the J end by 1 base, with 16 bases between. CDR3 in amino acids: CASSQDDWPQPSYEQYF. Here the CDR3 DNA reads TGTGCCAGCAGCCAAGATGATTGGCCTCAACCGTCCTACGAGCAGTACTTC.

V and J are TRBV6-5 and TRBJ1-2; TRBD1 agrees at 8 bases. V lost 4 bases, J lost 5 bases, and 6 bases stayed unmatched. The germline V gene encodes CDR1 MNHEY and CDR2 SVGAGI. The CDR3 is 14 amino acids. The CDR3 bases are TGTGCCAGCAGTTCCGGGACAGGCGGTTATGGCTACACCTTC. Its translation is CASSSGTGGYGYTF.

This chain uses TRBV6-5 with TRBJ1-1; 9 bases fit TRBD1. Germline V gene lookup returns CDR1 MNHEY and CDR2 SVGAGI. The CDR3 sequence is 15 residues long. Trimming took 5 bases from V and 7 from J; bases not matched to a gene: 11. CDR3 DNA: TGTGCCAGCAGTATTTTCGGGACAGGGTTTGGTGAAGCTTTCTTT. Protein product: CASSIFGTGFGEAFF.

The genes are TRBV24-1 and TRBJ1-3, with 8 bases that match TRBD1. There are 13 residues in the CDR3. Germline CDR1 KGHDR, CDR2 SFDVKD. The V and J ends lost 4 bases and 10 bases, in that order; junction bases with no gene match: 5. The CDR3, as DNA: TGTGCCACCAGTGAAAGGACAGGGCAGACCATATATTTT. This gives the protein CATSERTGQTIYF.

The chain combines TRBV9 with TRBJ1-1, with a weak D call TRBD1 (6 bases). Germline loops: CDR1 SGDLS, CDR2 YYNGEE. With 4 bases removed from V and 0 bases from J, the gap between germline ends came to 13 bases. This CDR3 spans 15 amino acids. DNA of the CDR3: TGTGCCAGCAGCAAAGGGGGGACCTTGAACACTGAAGCTTTCTTT. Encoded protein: CASSKGGTLNTEAFF.

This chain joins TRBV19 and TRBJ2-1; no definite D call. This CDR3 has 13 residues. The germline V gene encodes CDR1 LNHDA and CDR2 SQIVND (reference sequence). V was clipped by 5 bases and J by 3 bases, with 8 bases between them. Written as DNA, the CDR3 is TGTGCCAGTAGTCTAGGCAACTACAATGAGCAGTTCTTC. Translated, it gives CASSLGNYNEQFF. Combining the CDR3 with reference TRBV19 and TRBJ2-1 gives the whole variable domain DGGITQSPKYLFRKEGQNVTLSCEQNLNHDAMYWYRQDPGQGLRLIYYSQIVNDFQKGDIAEGYSVSREKKESFPLTVTSAQKNPTAFYLCASSLGNYNEQFFGPGTRLTVL.

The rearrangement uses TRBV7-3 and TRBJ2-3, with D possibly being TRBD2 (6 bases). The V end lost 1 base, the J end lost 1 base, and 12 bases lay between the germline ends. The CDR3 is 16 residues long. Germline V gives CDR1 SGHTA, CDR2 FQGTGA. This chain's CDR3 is CASSLNGGAGTDTQYF. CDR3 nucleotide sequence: TGTGCCAGCAGCTTAAACGGCGGGGCCGGCACAGATACGCAGTATTTT.

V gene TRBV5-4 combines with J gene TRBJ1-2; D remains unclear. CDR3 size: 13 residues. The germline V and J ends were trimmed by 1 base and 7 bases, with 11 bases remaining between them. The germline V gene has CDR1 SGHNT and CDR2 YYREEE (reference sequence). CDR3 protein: CASSLFGSGGYTF. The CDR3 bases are TGTGCCAGCAGCTTGTTCGGTTCAGGTGGCTACACCTTC.

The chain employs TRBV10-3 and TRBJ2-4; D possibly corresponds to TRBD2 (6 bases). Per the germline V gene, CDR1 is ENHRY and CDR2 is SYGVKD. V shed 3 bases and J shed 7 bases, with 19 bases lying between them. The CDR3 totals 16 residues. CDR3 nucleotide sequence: TGTGCCATCAGTGATCCTTATAACACCCGGGGGAACATTCAGTACTTC. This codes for CAISDPYNTRGNIQYF.

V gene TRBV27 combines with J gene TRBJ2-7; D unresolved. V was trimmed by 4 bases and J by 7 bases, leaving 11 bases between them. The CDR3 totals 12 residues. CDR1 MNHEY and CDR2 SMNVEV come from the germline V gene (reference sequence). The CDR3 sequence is CASSSYLGEQYF. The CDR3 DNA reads TGTGCCAGCAGTTCATATCTGGGGGAGCAGTACTTC.

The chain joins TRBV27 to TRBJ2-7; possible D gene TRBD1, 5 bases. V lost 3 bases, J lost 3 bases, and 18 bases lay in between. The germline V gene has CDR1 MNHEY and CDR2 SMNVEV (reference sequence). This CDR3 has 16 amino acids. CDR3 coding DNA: TGTGCCAGCAGTTTCCCAGGGCTGGGCCTGGACTACGAGCAGTACTTC. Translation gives CASSFPGLGLDYEQYF.

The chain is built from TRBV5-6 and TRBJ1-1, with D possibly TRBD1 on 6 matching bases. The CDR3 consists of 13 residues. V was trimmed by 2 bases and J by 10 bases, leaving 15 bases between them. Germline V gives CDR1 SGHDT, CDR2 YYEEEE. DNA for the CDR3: TGTGCCAGCAGCTTTACAGGGACCTTCGGAGCTTTCTTT. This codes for CASSFTGTFGAFF.

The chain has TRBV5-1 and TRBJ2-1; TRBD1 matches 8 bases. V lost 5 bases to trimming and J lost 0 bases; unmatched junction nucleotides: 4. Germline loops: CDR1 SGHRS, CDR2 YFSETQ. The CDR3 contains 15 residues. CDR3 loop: CASRLGTGSYNEQFF. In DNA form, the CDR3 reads TGCGCCAGCAGACTAGGGACAGGCTCCTACAATGAGCAGTTCTTC.

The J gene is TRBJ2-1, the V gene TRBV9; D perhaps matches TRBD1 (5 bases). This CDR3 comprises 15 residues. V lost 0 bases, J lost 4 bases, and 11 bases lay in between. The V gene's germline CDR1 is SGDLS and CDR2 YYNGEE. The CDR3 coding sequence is TGTGCCAGCAGCGTAGTCGAAGGGGCATACAATGAGCAGTTCTTC. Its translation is CASSVVEGAYNEQFF.

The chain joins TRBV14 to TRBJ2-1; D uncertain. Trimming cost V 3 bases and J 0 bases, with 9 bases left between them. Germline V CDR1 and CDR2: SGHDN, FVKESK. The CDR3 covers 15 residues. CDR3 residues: CASSQGIGSYNEQFF. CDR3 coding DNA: TGTGCCAGCAGCCAGGGGATTGGCTCCTACAATGAGCAGTTCTTC.

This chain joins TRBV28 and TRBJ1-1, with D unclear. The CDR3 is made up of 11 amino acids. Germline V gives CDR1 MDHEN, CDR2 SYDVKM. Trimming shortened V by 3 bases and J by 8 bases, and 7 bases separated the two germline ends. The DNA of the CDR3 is TGTGCCAGCAGTTTCGGGCCCGAAGCTTTCTTT. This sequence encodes CASSFGPEAFF.

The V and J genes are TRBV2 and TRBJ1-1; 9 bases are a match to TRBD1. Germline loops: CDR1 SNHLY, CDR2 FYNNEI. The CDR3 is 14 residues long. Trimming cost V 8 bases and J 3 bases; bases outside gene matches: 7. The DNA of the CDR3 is TGTGCCAGCCTCACAGGGGGCGCCGACACTGAAGCTTTCTTT. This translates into CASLTGGADTEAFF.

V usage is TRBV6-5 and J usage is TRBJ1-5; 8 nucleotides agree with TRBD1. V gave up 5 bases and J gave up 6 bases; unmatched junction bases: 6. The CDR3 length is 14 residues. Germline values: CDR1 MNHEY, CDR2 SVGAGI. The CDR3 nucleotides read TGTGCCAGCAGTCGGCAGGGGGCGAGTCAGCCCCAGCATTTT. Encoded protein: CASSRQGASQPQHF.

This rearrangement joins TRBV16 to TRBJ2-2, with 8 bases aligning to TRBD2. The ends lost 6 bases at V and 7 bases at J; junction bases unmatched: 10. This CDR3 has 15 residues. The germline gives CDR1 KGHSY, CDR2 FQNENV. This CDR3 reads CASRPAGGESGELFF. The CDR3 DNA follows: TGTGCCAGCAGACCGGCGGGGGGCGAGAGCGGGGAGCTGTTTTTT.

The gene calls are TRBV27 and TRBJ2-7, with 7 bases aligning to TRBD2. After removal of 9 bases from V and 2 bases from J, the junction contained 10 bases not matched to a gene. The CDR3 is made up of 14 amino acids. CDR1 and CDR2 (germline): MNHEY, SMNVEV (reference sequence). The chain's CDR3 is CASALIAGTYEQYF. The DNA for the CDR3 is TGTGCCAGTGCCTTAATAGCGGGTACCTACGAGCAGTACTTC.

The CDR3 loop is CASSPTGQSDQPQHF. CDR3 bases: TGTGCCAGCTCACCAACGGGACAGTCGGATCAGCCCCAGCATTTT. The V call is TRBV18, the J call TRBJ1-5; 7 bases fit TRBD1. Germline CDR1 KGHSH, CDR2 LQKENI. This CDR3 has 15 amino acids. The ends lost 2 bases at V and 5 bases at J; junction bases unmatched: 6.

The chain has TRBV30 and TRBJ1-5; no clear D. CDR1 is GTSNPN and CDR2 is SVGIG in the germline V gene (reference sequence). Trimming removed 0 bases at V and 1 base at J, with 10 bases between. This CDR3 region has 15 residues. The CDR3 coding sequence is TGTGCCTGGAGTGTTCGGGCGGACAGCAATCAGCCCCAGCATTTT. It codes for CAWSVRADSNQPQHF.

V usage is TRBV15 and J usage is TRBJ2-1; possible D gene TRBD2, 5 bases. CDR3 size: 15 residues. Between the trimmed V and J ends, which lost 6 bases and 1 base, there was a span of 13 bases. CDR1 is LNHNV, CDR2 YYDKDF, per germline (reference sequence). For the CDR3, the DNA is TGTGCCACCAGTCAAGCCAGAGGGTCCTACAATGAGCAGTTCTTC. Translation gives CATSQARGSYNEQFF.

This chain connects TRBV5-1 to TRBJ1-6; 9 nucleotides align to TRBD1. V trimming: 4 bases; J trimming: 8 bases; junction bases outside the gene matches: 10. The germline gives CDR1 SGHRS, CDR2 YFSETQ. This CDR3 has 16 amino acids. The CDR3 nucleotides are TGCGCCAGCAGCCCCATTCCGGGACAGGGACATTCACCCCTCCACTTT. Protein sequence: CASSPIPGQGHSPLHF.

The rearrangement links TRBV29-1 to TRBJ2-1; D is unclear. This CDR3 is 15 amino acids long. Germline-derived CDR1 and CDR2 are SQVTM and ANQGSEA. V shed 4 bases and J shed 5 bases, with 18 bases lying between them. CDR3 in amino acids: CSVAKFWTINNEQFF. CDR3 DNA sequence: TGCAGCGTTGCTAAGTTCTGGACCATCAACAATGAGCAGTTCTTC.

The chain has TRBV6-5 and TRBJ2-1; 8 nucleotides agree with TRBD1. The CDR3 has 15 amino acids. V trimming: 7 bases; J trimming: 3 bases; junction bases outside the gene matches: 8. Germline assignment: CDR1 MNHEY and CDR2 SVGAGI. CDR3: CASTQTTGVYNEQFF. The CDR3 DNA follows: TGTGCCAGCACCCAGACGACAGGGGTCTACAATGAGCAGTTCTTC.

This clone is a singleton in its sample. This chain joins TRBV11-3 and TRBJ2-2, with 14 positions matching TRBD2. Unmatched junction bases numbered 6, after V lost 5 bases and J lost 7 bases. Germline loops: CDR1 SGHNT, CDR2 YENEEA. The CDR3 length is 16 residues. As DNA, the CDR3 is TGTGCCAGCAGCCGAGGGACTAGCGGGAGTCACGGGGAGCTGTTTTTT. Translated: CASSRGTSGSHGELFF.

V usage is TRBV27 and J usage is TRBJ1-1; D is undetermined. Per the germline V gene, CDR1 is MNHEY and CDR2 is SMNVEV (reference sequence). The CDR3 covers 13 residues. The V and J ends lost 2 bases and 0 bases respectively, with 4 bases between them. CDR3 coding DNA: TGTGCCAGCAGTTTAGGAATGAACACTGAAGCTTTCTTT. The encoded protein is CASSLGMNTEAFF.

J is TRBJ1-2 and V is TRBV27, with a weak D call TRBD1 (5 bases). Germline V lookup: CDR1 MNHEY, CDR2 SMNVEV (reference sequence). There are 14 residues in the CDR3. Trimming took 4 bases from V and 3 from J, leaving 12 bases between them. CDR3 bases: TGTGCCAGCAGTTACCAGGGTGCGGACTATGGCTACACCTTC. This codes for CASSYQGADYGYTF.